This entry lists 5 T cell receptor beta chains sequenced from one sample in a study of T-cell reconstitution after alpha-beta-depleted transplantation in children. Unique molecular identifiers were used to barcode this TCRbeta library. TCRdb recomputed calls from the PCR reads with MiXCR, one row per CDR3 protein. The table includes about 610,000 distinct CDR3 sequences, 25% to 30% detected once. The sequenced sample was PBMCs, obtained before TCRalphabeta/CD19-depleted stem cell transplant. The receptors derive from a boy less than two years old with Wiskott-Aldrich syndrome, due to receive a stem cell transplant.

The CDR3 protein is CASTGTGANYGYTF. The CDR3 region has the DNA TGTGCCAGCACCGGGACAGGCGCTAACTATGGCTACACCTTC. V gene TRBV5-6 combines with J gene TRBJ1-2, with 8 nucleotides matching TRBD1. This CDR3 is built from 14 residues. Germline V gene sequence: CDR1 SGHDT, CDR2 YYEEEE. V lost 6 bases, J lost 0 bases, and 4 bases stayed unmatched.

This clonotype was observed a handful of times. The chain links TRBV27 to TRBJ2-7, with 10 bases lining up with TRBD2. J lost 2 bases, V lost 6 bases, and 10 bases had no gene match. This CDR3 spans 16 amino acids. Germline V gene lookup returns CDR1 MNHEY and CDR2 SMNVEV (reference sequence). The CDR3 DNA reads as TGTGCCAGCAGCTTAGACGGACTAGCGGCAACCTACGAGCAGTACTTC. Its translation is CASSLDGLAATYEQYF.

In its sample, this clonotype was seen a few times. Here the CDR3 reads CSVIGLAGHGELFF. The CDR3 region has the DNA TGCAGCGTTATTGGACTAGCGGGACACGGGGAGCTGTTTTTT. The chain combines TRBV29-1 with TRBJ2-2; 12 nucleotides agree with TRBD2. The CDR3 is 14 amino acids. Trimming took 5 bases from V and 7 from J; bases not matched to a gene: 5. The germline gives CDR1 SQVTM, CDR2 ANQGSEA.

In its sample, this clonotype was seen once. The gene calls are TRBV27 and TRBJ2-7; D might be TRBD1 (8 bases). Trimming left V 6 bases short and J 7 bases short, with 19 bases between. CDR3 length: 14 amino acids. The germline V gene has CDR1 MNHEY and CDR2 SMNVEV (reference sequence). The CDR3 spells CASSQGAGVGEQYF. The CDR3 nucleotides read TGTGCCAGCAGCCAGGGGGCGGGAGTAGGTGAGCAGTACTTC.

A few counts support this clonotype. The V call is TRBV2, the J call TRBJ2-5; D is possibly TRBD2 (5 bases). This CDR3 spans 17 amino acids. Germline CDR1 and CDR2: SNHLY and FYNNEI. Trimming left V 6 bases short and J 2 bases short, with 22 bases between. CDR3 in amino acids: CASRRRWTSGRQETQYF. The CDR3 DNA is TGTGCCAGCAGACGTAGGTGGACCAGCGGTCGGCAAGAGACCCAGTACTTC. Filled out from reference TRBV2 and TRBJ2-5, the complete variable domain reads EPEVTQTPSHQVTQMGQEVILRCVPISNHLYFYWYRQILGQKVEFLVSFYNNEISEKSEIFDDQFSVERPDGSNFTLKIRSTKLEDSAMYFCASRRRWTSGRQETQYFGPGTRLLVL.